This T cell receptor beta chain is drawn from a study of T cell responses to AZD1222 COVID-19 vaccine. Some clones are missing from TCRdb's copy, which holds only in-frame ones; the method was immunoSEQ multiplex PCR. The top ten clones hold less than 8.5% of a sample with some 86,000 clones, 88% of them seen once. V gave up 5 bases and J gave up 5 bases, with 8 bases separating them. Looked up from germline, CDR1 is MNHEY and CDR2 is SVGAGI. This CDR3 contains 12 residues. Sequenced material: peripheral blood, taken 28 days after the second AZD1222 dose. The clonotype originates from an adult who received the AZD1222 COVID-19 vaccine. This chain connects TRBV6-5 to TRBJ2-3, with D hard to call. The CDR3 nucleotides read TGTGCCAGCAGTAGGATTGGAGATACGCAGTATTTT. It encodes CASSRIGDTQYF.